This TCR beta chain is from a study of tumor and adjacent non-tumor tissue in lung cancer. For this clonotype: Relative to the germline gene, one junction end is altered; a read error may explain this.

TCRbeta libraries were built with three rounds of nested PCR, modified from ARM-PCR. MiXCR, run by TCRdb on the multiplex PCR reads, gives a single entry per CDR3 protein. The repertoire holds 65,000 to 90,000 distinct CDR3 sequences, with roughly 80% as singletons. CDR3 length equals 16 residues. CDR1 and CDR2 from the germline V gene are MGHRA and YSYEKL. The template was RNA from unsorted bulk tissue. The J gene is TRBJ2-7, the V gene TRBV4-1; 7 bases are shared with TRBD1. The sequenced material came from lung tumor tissue. This clonotype was sampled from a woman aged 45-65 years with non-small cell lung cancer. CDR3 sequence (DNA): TGCTCCAGCAGCCAAGATTTGTACAGGGGCTTGAGCGAGCAGTACTTT. Amino acids: CSSSQDLYRGLSEQYF.